Many counts were recorded for the clone carrying this T cell receptor (beta chain). Antigen unknown. This CDR3 region has 13 residues. CDR1 is MDHEN and CDR2 is SYDVKM in the germline V gene. V gave up 6 bases and J gave up 7 bases, with 13 bases separating them. This entry belongs to a study of T cell responses to AZD1222 COVID-19 vaccine. Across the study: Researchers grouped second doses given at about 4 or about 12 weeks into one pool. Study findings and constraints: A mostly white British donor set with more females was recruited, and clonal diversity was possibly underestimated. The study found Spike-specific TCR breadth and depth rose after two AZD1222 doses. Only after the peak T cell response were repertoires sampled.

The table came from immunoSEQ multiplex PCR; TCRdb's copy has only in-frame clones and leaves some out. This table has more than 85,000 clones, around 90% appearing once. This TCR was sampled from an adult in good health. The material was peripheral blood, obtained on day 0 of AZD1222 vaccination. This chain connects TRBV28 to TRBJ1-5; D might be TRBD1 (6 bases). The CDR3 protein is CASRGAPGQPQHF. The DNA for the CDR3 is TGTGCCAGCAGGGGGGCTCCAGGGCAGCCCCAGCATTTT.